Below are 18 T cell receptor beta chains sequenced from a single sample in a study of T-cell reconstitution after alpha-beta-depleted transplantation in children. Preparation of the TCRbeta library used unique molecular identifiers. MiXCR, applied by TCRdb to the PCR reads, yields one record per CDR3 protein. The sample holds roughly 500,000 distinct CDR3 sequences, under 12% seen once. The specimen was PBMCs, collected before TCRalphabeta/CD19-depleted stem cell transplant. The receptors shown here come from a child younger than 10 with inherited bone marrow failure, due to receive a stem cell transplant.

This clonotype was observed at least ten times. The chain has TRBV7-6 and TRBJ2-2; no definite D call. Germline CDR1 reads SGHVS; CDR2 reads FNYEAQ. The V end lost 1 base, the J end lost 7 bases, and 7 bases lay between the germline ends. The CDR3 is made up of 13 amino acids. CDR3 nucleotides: TGTGCCAGCAGCTTAGGCCGCCTCGGGGAGCTGTTTTTT. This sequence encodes CASSLGRLGELFF. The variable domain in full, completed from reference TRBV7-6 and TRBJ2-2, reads GAGVSQSPRYKVTKRGQDVALRCDPISGHVSLYWYRQALGQGPEFLTYFNYEAQQDKSGLPNDRFSAERPEGSISTLTIQRTEQRDSAMYRCASSLGRLGELFFGEGSRLTVL.

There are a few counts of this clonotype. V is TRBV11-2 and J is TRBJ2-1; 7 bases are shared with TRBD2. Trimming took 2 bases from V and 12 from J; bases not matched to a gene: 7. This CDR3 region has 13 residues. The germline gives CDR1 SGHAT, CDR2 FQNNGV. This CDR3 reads CASSLLSGNLQFF. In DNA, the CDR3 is TGTGCCAGCAGCTTACTGAGCGGGAATTTGCAGTTCTTC.

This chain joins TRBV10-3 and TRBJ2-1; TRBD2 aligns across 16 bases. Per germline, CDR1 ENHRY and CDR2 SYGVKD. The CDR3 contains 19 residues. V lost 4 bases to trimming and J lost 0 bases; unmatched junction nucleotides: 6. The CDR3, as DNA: TGTGCCATCAGTGGGCCGGGACTAGCGGGAGGGTCCTCCTACAATGAGCAGTTCTTC. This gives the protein CAISGPGLAGGSSYNEQFF.

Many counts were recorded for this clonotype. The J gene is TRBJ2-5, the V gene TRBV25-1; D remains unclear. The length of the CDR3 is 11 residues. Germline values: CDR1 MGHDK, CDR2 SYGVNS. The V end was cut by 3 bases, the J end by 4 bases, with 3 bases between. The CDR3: CASSDRETQYF. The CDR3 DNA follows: TGTGCCAGCAGTGACAGAGAGACCCAGTACTTC.

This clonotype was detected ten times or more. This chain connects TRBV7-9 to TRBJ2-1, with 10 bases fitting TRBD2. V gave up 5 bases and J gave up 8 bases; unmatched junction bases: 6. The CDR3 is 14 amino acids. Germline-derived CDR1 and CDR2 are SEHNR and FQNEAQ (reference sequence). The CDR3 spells CASSPSGSQDEQFF. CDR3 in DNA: TGTGCCAGCAGCCCTAGCGGGAGTCAAGATGAGCAGTTCTTC.

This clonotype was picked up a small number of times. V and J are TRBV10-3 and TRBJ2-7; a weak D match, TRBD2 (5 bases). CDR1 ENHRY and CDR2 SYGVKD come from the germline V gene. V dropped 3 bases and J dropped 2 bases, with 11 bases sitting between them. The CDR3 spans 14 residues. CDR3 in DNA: TGTGCCATCAGTGACCACACTAGAACCTACGAGCAGTACTTC. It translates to CAISDHTRTYEQYF.

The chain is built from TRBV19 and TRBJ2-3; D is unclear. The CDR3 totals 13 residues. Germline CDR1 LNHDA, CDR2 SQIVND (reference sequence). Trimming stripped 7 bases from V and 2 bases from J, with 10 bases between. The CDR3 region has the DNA TGTGCCAGTAATCAGGATCTCACAGATACGCAGTATTTT. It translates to CASNQDLTDTQYF.

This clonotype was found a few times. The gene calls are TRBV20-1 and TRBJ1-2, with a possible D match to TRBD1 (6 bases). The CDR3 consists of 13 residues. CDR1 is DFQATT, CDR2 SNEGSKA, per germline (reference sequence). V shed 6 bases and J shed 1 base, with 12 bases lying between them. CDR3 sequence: CSARRTVNYGYTF. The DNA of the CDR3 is TGCAGTGCGCGGCGGACAGTTAACTATGGCTACACCTTC.

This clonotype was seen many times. The CDR3 loop is CASSLYAGEQFF. CDR3 DNA sequence: TGTGCCAGCAGTTTATATGCCGGTGAGCAGTTCTTC. The chain is built from TRBV12-3 or TRBV12-4 and TRBJ2-1; D remains unclear. This CDR3 has 12 residues. V dropped 2 bases and J dropped 9 bases, with 8 bases sitting between them.

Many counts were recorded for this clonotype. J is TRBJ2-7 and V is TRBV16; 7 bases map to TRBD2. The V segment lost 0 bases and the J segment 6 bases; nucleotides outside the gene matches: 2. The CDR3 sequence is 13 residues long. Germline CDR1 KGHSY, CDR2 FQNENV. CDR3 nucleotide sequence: TGTGCCAGCAGCCAATCCTCTAGCGGCGAGCAGTACTTC. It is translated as CASSQSSSGEQYF.

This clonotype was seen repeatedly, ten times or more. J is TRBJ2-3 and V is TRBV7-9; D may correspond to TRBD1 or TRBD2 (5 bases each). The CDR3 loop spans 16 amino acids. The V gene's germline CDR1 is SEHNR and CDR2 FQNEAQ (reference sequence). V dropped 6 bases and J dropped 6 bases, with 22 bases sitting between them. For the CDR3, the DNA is TGTGCCAGCAGTCGCAACTCGGGGACGAGGTCGGATACGCAGTATTTT. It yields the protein CASSRNSGTRSDTQYF.

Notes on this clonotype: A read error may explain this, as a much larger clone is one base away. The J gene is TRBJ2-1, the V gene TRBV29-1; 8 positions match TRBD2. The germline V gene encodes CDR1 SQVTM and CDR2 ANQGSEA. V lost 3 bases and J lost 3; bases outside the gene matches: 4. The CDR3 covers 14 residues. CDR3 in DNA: TGCAGCGTTGAGGGGCGGGAGGTCTACAATGAGCAGTTCTTC. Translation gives CSVEGREVYNEQFF.

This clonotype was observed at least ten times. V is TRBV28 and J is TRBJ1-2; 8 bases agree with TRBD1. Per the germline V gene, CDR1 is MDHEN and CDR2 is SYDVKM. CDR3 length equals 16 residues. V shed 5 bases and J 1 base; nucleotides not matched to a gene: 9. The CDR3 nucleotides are TGTGCCAGCAGTCGCTACGACAGGGGTCTTAACTATGGCTACACCTTC. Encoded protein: CASSRYDRGLNYGYTF.

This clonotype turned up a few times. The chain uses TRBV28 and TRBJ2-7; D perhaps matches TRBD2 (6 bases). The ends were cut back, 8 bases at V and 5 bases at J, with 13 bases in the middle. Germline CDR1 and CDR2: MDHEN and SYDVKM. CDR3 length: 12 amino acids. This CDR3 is CASGEVEDEQYF. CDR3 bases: TGTGCCAGCGGGGAGGTCGAGGACGAGCAGTACTTC. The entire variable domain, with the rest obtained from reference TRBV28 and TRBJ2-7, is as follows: DVKVTQSSRYLVKRTGEKVFLECVQDMDHENMFWYRQDPGLGLRLIYFSYDVKMKEKGDIPEGYSVSREKKERFSLILESASTNQTSMYLCASGEVEDEQYFGPGTRLTVT.

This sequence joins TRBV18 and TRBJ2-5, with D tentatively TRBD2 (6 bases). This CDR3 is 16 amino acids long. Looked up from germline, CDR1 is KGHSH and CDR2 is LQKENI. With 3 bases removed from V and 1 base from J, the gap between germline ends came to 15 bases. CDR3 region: CASSPLGRTTQETQYF. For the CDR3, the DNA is TGTGCCAGCTCACCTCTGGGGAGGACGACCCAAGAGACCCAGTACTTC.

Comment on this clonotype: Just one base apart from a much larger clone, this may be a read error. The CDR3 DNA is TGTGCCAGCAGCTTAGTGGGGCAGGCGGTGGTTGAAGCTTTCTTT. This codes for CASSLVGQAVVEAFF. This chain joins TRBV7-9 and TRBJ1-1; tentatively, D is TRBD1 (5 bases). The CDR3 consists of 15 residues. Germline CDR1 is SEHNR and CDR2 is FQNEAQ (reference sequence). V was shortened by 1 base and J by 7 bases, with 16 bases between the two germline ends.

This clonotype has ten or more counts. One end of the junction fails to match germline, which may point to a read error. The CDR3 region is CASSPPGSRDRGF. The CDR3, as DNA: TGTGCCAGCTCACCACCGGGTTCACGGGACAGAGGCTTC. The chain has TRBV18 and TRBJ2-5, with TRBD1 identical over 7 bases. Germline V gene lookup returns CDR1 KGHSH and CDR2 LQKENI. The CDR3 is 13 residues long.

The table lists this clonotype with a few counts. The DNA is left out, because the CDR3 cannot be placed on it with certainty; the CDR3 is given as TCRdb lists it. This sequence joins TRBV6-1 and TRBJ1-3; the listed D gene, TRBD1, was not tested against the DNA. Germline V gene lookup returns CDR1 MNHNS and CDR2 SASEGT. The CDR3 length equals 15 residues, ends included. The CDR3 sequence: CASYVGPGFEDTIYF.